Shown below are 20 T cell receptor beta chains from a single sample sequenced in a study of blood T cells in healthy people across ages. Primers used in a second PCR of about 6 to 12 cycles were a sample-barcoded 5' primer and a J-beta primer mix. TCRdb independently ran MiXCR on the 5' RACE reads; one entry per CDR3 protein. Of some 880,000 distinct CDR3 sequences listed, approximately 35% are singletons. Source material: blood. The receptors originated from a young man in good health.

The gene calls are TRBV6-2 or TRBV6-3 and TRBJ2-1; 12 positions agree with TRBD2. CDR1 is MNHEY and CDR2 is SVGEGT in the germline V gene. The CDR3 consists of 15 residues. Trimming removed 5 bases from V and 8 bases from J; junction bases left unmatched: 7. CDR3 loop: CASSPSGGAIDEQFF. The CDR3 coding sequence is TGTGCCAGCAGTCCTAGCGGGGGGGCGATCGATGAGCAGTTCTTC.

The sample holds many counts of this clonotype. This chain connects TRBV28 to TRBJ1-5; maybe TRBD1 (5 bases). V was clipped by 6 bases and J by 0 bases, with 12 bases between them. In germline, CDR1 is MDHEN, CDR2 SYDVKM. The CDR3 consists of 15 residues. The CDR3 DNA reads as TGTGCCAGCAGGTCGACAGATCTTAGCAATCAGCCCCAGCATTTT. This sequence encodes CASRSTDLSNQPQHF.

The chain uses TRBV7-9 and TRBJ2-5; no firm D call. Germline values: CDR1 SEHNR, CDR2 FQNEAQ (reference sequence). The CDR3 extends over 13 amino acids. V was trimmed by 1 base and J by 11 bases, leaving 14 bases between them. CDR3 protein: CASSLESASEQYF. The CDR3 nucleotides are TGTGCCAGCAGCTTAGAGTCGGCAAGTGAGCAGTACTTC.

This clonotype was seen many times. V is TRBV20-1 and J is TRBJ1-5; no firm D call. The CDR3 is 14 residues long. The V and J ends lost 6 bases and 1 base respectively, with 13 bases between them. Germline CDR1 is DFQATT and CDR2 is SNEGSKA (reference sequence). CDR3 DNA: TGCAGTGCCCCGAATCGACAAAGCAATCAGCCCCAGCATTTT. This gives the protein CSAPNRQSNQPQHF.

This clonotype was found a few times. This rearrangement joins TRBV20-1 to TRBJ2-1; 9 bases are shared with TRBD1. Germline trimming cut 4 bases from V and 2 bases from J; bases unmatched to any gene: 3. CDR3 length: 14 residues. Germline assignment: CDR1 DFQATT and CDR2 SNEGSKA (reference sequence). The CDR3 DNA sequence: TGCAGTGCTACGGGACAGGGCCCCTACAATGAGCAGTTCTTC. It encodes CSATGQGPYNEQFF.

The V call is TRBV7-8, the J call TRBJ2-7; the D call may be TRBD1 or TRBD2 (5 bases each). The CDR3 loop spans 15 amino acids. Trimming pared 2 bases from V and 3 bases from J, leaving 14 bases between. Germline V gene sequence: CDR1 SGHVS, CDR2 FQNEAQ. The CDR3 loop is CASSLSPGANYEQYF. The CDR3 bases are TGTGCCAGCAGCTTATCCCCCGGGGCGAACTACGAGCAGTACTTC.

The chain has TRBV7-2 and TRBJ2-3, with 9 bases that match TRBD2. Germline V gene sequence: CDR1 SGHTA, CDR2 FQGNSA. V dropped 5 bases and J dropped 8; count of bases not matched to a gene: 11. The CDR3 has 15 residues. CDR3: CASSPVAGGQGTQYF. The DNA of the CDR3 is TGTGCCAGCAGCCCTGTGGCGGGGGGGCAGGGTACGCAGTATTTT.

This rearrangement joins TRBV11-3 to TRBJ2-5; D is tentatively TRBD1 or TRBD2 (5 bases each). The germline gives CDR1 SGHNT, CDR2 YENEEA. This CDR3 is built from 15 residues. Deletions cut 5 bases from V and 5 bases from J, with 18 bases between. This chain's CDR3 is CASSPGTAIDETQYF. The DNA for the CDR3 is TGTGCCAGCAGCCCCGGGACCGCGATAGATGAGACCCAGTACTTC. Filled out from reference TRBV11-3 and TRBJ2-5, the complete variable domain reads EAGVVQSPRYKIIEKKQPVAFWCNPISGHNTLYWYLQNLGQGPELLIRYENEEAVDDSQLPKDRFSAERLKGVDSTLKIQPAELGDSAVYLCASSPGTAIDETQYFGPGTRLLVL.

This chain joins TRBV4-3 and TRBJ2-5, with D perhaps TRBD2 (6 bases). Trimming cost V 2 bases and J 11 bases, with 24 bases left between them. Germline V gives CDR1 LGHNA, CDR2 YSLEER. The length of the CDR3 is 16 residues. The CDR3 sequence is CASSQRNQGGYNEQYF. In DNA, the CDR3 is TGCGCCAGCAGCCAAAGGAATCAGGGAGGCTACAATGAGCAGTACTTC.

This clonotype was counted a few times. The chain combines TRBV4-3 with TRBJ2-3; TRBD2 aligns across 9 bases. V trimming: 0 bases; J trimming: 0 bases; junction bases outside the gene matches: 10. CDR1 and CDR2 (germline): LGHNA, YSLEER. The CDR3 is 19 amino acids. Here the CDR3 reads CASSQEPSSGLASTDTQYF. In DNA form, the CDR3 reads TGCGCCAGCAGCCAAGAACCCTCATCCGGACTAGCGAGCACAGATACGCAGTATTTT.

Concerning this clonotype: A single base separates this from a much larger clone, so it may be a read error. This chain's CDR3 is CPSSPGVRETQYF. The CDR3, as DNA: TGTCCCAGCAGTCCAGGGGTAAGAGAGACCCAGTACTTC. V gene TRBV12-3 or TRBV12-4 combines with J gene TRBJ2-5; maybe TRBD1 (6 bases). The CDR3 spans 13 residues.

This clonotype has at least ten counts. The V call is TRBV4-3, the J call TRBJ1-2; the D is unclear. V was trimmed by 1 base and J by 7 bases, leaving 16 bases between them. The CDR3 loop spans 15 amino acids. The germline gives CDR1 LGHNA, CDR2 YSLEER. The CDR3 DNA reads as TGCGCCAGCAGCCAAGCTCCCGGTTGGGTGGGTGGCTACACCTTC. Translation: CASSQAPGWVGGYTF.

The gene calls are TRBV19 and TRBJ2-3; D may match TRBD1 or TRBD2 (5 bases each). The V gene's germline CDR1 is LNHDA and CDR2 SQIVND (reference sequence). V lost 7 bases and J 8 bases, leaving 13 bases between the germline ends. The CDR3 covers 12 residues. CDR3 loop: CASTPPGGTQYF. CDR3 nucleotide sequence: TGTGCCAGTACCCCACCTGGGGGTACGCAGTATTTT.

The rearrangement uses TRBV7-9 and TRBJ2-5, with TRBD2 as a possible D gene (5 bases). Germline V gene data show CDR1 as SEHNR and CDR2 as FQNEAQ (reference sequence). This CDR3 has 15 amino acids. V was clipped by 4 bases and J by 1 base, with 13 bases between them. Written as DNA, the CDR3 is TGTGCCAGCAGCTCCCTAAGACGGGGCCAAGAGACCCAGTACTTC. It translates to CASSSLRRGQETQYF.

Details on this clonotype: The junction departs from the called germline gene at one end, perhaps through a read error. The chain joins TRBV5-5 to TRBJ2-3; weak D call: TRBD1 (6 bases). The CDR3 runs to 15 residues. The germline V gene has CDR1 SGHKS and CDR2 YYEKEE (reference sequence). CDR3 sequence reads: CAGSSDRPRTDTQYF. In DNA form, the CDR3 reads TGTGCCGGCAGTTCCGACAGGCCGCGCACAGATACGCAGTATTTT.

The chain couples TRBV2 to TRBJ1-2; 11 positions agree with TRBD1. The ends lost 6 bases at V and 8 bases at J; junction bases unmatched: 8. The CDR3 is 14 amino acids. CDR1 is SNHLY, CDR2 FYNNEI, per germline. The CDR3 DNA sequence: TGTGCCAGCAGCCGAGGACAGGGGGCGACCGGCTACACCTTC. This gives the protein CASSRGQGATGYTF.

The chain couples TRBV2 to TRBJ1-4, with 11 bases that match TRBD1. J lost 8 bases, V lost 8 bases, and 10 bases had no gene match. The germline V gene encodes CDR1 SNHLY and CDR2 FYNNEI. This CDR3 contains 15 residues. The CDR3: CASHFPGQGEEKLFF. In DNA form, the CDR3 reads TGTGCCAGCCACTTCCCGGGACAGGGGGAAGAAAAACTGTTTTTT.

This clonotype was seen ten or more times. The genes are TRBV4-1 and TRBJ1-1; maybe TRBD1 (6 bases). The germline gives CDR1 MGHRA, CDR2 YSYEKL. CDR3 length equals 16 residues. Trimming pared 1 base from V and 5 bases from J, leaving 17 bases between. The chain's CDR3 is CASSQVTNREGTEAFF. The CDR3 nucleotides are TGCGCCAGCAGCCAAGTTACAAACAGGGAGGGAACTGAAGCTTTCTTT.

This clonotype was counted between two and nine times. The CDR3 reads CASSGIRTQYF. In DNA, the CDR3 is TGTGCCAGCAGTGGGATCAGAACCCAGTACTTC. The chain is built from TRBV25-1 and TRBJ2-7, with D hard to call. The germline V and J ends were trimmed by 4 bases and 10 bases, with 11 bases remaining between them. CDR1 is MGHDK, CDR2 SYGVNS, per germline. The CDR3 is made up of 11 amino acids.

V and J are TRBV12-3 or TRBV12-4 and TRBJ2-5; 8 nucleotides match TRBD1. V lost 5 bases, J lost 12 bases, and 11 bases stayed unmatched. The CDR3 has 13 residues. DNA for the CDR3: TGTGCCAGCAGTGTCTCGACAGGGGTTAAGGAGTACTTC. Protein product: CASSVSTGVKEYF.